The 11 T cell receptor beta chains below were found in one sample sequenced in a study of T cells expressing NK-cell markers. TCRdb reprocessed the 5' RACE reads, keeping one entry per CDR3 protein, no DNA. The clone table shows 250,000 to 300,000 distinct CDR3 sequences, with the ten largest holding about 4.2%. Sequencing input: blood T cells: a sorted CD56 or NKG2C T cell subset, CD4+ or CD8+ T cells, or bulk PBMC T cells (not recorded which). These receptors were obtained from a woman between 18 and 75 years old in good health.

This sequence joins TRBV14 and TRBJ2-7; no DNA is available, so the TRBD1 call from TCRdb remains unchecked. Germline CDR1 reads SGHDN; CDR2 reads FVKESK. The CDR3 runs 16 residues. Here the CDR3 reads CASGGGPGQASHEQYF.

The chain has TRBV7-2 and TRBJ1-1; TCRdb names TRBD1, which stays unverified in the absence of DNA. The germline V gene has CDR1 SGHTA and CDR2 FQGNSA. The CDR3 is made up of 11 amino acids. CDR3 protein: CASRGLTEAFF.

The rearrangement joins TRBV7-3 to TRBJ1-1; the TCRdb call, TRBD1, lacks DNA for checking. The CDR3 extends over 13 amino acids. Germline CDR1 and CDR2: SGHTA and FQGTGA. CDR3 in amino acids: CASKTGQETEAFF.

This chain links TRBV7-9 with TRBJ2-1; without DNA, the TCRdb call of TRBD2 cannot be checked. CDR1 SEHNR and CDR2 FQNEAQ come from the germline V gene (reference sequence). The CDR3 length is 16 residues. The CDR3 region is CASIRLRDQTSNEQFF.

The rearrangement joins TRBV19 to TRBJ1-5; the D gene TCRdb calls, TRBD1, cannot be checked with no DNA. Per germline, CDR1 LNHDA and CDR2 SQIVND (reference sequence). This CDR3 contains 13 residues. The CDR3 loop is CASRGQGSQPQHF.

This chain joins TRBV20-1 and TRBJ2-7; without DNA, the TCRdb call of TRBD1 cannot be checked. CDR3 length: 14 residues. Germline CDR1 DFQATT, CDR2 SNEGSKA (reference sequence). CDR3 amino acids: CSAVAAGRLYEQYF.

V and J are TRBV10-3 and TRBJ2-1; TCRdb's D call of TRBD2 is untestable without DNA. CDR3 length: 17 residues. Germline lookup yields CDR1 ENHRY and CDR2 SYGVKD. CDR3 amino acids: CAISVMSGTSDMNEQFF.

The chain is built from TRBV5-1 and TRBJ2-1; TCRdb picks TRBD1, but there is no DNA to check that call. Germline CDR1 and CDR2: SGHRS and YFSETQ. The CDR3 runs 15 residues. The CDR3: CASSHGTGGSDEQFF.

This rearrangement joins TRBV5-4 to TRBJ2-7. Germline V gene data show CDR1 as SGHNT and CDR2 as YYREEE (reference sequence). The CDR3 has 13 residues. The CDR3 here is CASSGTSPYEQYF.

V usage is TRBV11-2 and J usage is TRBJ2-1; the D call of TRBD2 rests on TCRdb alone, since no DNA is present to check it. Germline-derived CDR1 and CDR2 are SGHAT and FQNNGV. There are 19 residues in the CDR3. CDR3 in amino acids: CASSLLGGTSGGSYNEQFF.

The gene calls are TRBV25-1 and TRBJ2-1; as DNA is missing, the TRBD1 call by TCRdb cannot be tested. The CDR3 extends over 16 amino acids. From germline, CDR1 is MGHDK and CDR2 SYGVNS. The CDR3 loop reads CASSELGGGSYNEQFF.